Below are 7 T cell receptor beta chains sequenced from a single sample in a study of shared clonotypes between healthy human individuals. Some clones are missing from TCRdb's copy, which holds only in-frame ones; the method was immunoSEQ multiplex PCR. Of roughly 500,000 clones in the sample, 70% to 80% were seen once. What was sequenced was PBMCs. These receptors originate from a woman aged 40-49 years in good health. Some clones in this sample may be carry-over from other donors' samples.

This clone was seen only a few times. The V call is TRBV30, the J call TRBJ2-2; 8 nucleotides agree with TRBD1. Germline CDR1 and CDR2: GTSNPN and SVGIG (reference sequence). CDR3 length: 14 amino acids. V shed 1 base, J shed 4 bases, and the junction held 2 bases outside the gene matches. In DNA, the CDR3 is TGTGCCTGGAGTGCCGGACAGGGCACCGGGGAGCTGTTTTTT. It yields the protein CAWSAGQGTGELFF.

The V and J genes are TRBV29-1 and TRBJ2-1, with 10 bases fitting TRBD1. CDR3 length equals 14 residues. Germline loops: CDR1 SQVTM, CDR2 ANQGSEA. V was pared by 5 bases and J by 9 bases, with 10 bases of the junction left unmatched. CDR3 residues: CSVSYGTGVSEQFF. CDR3 nucleotide sequence: TGCAGCGTTTCGTACGGGACAGGGGTATCTGAGCAGTTCTTC.

The gene calls are TRBV2 and TRBJ1-2; 7 bases match TRBD1. This CDR3 comprises 12 residues. Germline lookup yields CDR1 SNHLY and CDR2 FYNNEI. Unmatched junction bases numbered 10, after V lost 10 bases and J lost 8 bases. The CDR3 here is CATYQTGRGYTF. CDR3 DNA: TGTGCCACCTACCAGACAGGGAGGGGCTACACCTTC.

As for this clone: This sample includes further DNA sequences coding for the same CDR3. This chain uses TRBV5-5 with TRBJ2-7, with no clear D. This CDR3 region has 12 residues. The ends were cut back, 0 bases at V and 4 bases at J, with 5 bases in the middle. Germline V CDR1 and CDR2: SGHKS, YYEKEE (reference sequence). The CDR3 loop reads CASSLGVYEQYF. CDR3 nucleotides: TGTGCCAGCAGCTTGGGGGTTTACGAGCAGTACTTC. Combining the CDR3 with reference TRBV5-5 and TRBJ2-7 gives the whole variable domain DAGVTQSPTHLIKTRGQQVTLRCSPISGHKSVSWYQQVLGQGPQFIFQYYEKEERGRGNFPDRFSARQFPNYSSELNVNALLLGDSALYLCASSLGVYEQYFGPGTRLTVT.

The chain joins TRBV13 to TRBJ2-3; TRBD1 aligns across 8 bases. V lost 0 bases to trimming and J lost 1 base; unmatched junction nucleotides: 3. There are 16 residues in the CDR3. In germline, CDR1 is PRHDT, CDR2 FYEKMQ (reference sequence). CDR3 coding DNA: TGTGCCAGCAGCTTAGGGGACAGGGCACGCACAGATACGCAGTATTTT. Protein product: CASSLGDRARTDTQYF.

The chain carries TRBV7-9 and TRBJ1-2; D remains unclear. V was trimmed by 1 base and J by 4 bases, leaving 10 bases between them. Per germline, CDR1 SEHNR and CDR2 FQNEAQ (reference sequence). The CDR3 runs to 14 residues. The CDR3 DNA follows: TGTGCCAGCAGCTTAGACGTGGTTGGCTATGGCTACACCTTC. It codes for CASSLDVVGYGYTF.

The chain has TRBV6-5 and TRBJ1-1; no clear D gene. Germline V lookup: CDR1 MNHEY, CDR2 SVGAGI. Trimming cost V 0 bases and J 8 bases, with 10 bases left between them. CDR3 size: 13 residues. The CDR3 sequence is CASSYSWQTEAFF. The CDR3 DNA follows: TGTGCCAGCAGTTACTCGTGGCAGACGGAAGCTTTCTTT.